This TCR beta chain was identified in a study of T cell responses to AZD1222 COVID-19 vaccine. Clones were sequenced by immunoSEQ multiplex PCR, and TCRdb holds only the in-frame ones, with some missing. The sample shows about 100,000 clones, approximately 87% of them seen only once. The V end was cut by 0 bases, the J end by 0 bases, with 11 bases between. The CDR3 loop spans 16 amino acids. CDR1 is MNHEY, CDR2 SVGEGT, per germline. The V call is TRBV6-2 or TRBV6-3, the J call TRBJ1-1; D not resolved. This TCR was sampled from an adult in good health. Source: peripheral blood, taken on day 0 of AZD1222 vaccination. CDR3 sequence (DNA): TGTGCCAGCAGTTACTCGAGTGGGAGCCTGAACACTGAAGCTTTCTTT. Translated: CASSYSSGSLNTEAFF.